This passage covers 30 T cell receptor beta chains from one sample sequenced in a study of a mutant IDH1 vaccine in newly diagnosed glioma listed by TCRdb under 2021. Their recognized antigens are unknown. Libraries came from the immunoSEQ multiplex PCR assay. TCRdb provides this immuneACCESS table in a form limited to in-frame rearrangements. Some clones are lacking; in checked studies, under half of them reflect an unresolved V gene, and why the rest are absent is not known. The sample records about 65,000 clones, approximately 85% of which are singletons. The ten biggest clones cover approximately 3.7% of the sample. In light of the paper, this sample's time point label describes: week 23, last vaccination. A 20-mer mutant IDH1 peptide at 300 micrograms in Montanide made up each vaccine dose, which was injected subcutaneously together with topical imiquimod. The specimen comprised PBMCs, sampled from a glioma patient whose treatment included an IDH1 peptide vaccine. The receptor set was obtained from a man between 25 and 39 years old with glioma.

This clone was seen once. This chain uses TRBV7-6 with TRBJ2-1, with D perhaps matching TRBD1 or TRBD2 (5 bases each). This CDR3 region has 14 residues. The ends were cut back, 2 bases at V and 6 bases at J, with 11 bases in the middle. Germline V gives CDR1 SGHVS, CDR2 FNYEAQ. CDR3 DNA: TGTGCCAGCAGCTTATTGGGACGAGGCAATGAGCAGTTCTTC. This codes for CASSLLGRGNEQFF.

The CDR3 DNA reads as TGCGCCAGCAGCCAATTTCGTCTTTCCTACGAGCAGTACTTC. Translated, it gives CASSQFRLSYEQYF. The rearrangement joins TRBV4-1 to TRBJ2-7; D remains ambiguous. The V end was cut by 2 bases, the J end by 1 base, with 9 bases between. Germline values: CDR1 MGHRA, CDR2 YSYEKL. This CDR3 comprises 14 residues.

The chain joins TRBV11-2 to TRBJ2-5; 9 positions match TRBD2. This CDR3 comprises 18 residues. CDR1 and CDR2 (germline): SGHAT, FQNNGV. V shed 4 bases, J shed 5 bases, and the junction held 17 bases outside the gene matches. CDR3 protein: CASSSLHSGGPEGETQYF. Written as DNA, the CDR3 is TGTGCCAGCAGCTCCCTACATAGCGGGGGCCCCGAGGGGGAGACCCAGTACTTC.

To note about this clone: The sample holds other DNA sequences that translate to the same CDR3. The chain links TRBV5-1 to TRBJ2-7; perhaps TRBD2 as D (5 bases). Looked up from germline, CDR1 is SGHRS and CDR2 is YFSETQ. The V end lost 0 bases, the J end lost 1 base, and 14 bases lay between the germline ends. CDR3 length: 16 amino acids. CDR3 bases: TGCGCCAGCAGCTTGGTCAAGGCGGGCCTGTCCTACGAGCAGTACTTC. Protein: CASSLVKAGLSYEQYF.

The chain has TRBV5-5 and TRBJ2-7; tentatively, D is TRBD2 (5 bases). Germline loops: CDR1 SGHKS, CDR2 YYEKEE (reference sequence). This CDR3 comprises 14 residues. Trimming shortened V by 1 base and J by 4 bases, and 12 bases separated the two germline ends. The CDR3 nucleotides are TGTGCCAGCAGCTTGTCGGCTGGAGGTTACGAGCAGTACTTC. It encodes CASSLSAGGYEQYF.

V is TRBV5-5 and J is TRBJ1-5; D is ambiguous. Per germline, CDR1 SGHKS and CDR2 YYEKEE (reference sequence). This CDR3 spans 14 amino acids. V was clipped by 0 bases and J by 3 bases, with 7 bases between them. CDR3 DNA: TGTGCCAGCAGCTTGGGTTTTGCCAATCAGCCCCAGCATTTT. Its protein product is CASSLGFANQPQHF. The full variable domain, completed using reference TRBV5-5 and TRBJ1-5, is DAGVTQSPTHLIKTRGQQVTLRCSPISGHKSVSWYQQVLGQGPQFIFQYYEKEERGRGNFPDRFSARQFPNYSSELNVNALLLGDSALYLCASSLGFANQPQHFGDGTRLSIL.

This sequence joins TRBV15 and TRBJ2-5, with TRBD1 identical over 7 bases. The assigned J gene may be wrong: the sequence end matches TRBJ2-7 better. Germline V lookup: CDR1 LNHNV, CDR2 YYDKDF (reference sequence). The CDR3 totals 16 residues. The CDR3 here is CATSRPLKGAWSEQYF. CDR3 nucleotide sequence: TGTGCCACCAGCAGACCCCTGAAGGGGGCTTGGAGCGAGCAGTACTTC.

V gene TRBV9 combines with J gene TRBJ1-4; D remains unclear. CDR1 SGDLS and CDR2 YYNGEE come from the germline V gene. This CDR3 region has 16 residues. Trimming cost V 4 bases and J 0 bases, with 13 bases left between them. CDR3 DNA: TGTGCCAGCAGCCAGGACGGACGGGCAACTAATGAAAAACTGTTTTTT. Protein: CASSQDGRATNEKLFF.

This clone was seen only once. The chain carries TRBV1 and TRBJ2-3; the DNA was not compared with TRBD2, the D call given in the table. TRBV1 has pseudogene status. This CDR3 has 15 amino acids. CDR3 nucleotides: TGCACCAGCAGAGGTGAGCGGGGGGGCACAGATACGCAGTATTTT. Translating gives CTSRGERGGTDTQYF.

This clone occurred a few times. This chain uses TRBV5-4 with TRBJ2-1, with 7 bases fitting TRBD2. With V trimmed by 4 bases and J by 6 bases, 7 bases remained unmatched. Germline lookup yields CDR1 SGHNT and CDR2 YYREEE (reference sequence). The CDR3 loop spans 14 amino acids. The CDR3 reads CASSHKTGGNEQFF. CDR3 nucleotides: TGTGCCAGCAGCCATAAGACGGGGGGCAATGAGCAGTTCTTC.

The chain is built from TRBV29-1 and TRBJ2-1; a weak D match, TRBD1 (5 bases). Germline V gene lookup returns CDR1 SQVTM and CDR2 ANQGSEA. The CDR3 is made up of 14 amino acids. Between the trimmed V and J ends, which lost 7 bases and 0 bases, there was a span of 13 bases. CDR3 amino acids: CSGKTELSYNEQFF. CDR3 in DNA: TGCAGCGGAAAGACAGAGCTCTCCTACAATGAGCAGTTCTTC.

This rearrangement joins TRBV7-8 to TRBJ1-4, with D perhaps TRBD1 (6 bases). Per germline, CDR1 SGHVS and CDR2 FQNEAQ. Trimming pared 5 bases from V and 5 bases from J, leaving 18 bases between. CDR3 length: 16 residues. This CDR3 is CASSPYRDTRNEKLFF. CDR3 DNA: TGTGCCAGCAGCCCCTACCGGGACACAAGAAATGAAAAACTGTTTTTT.

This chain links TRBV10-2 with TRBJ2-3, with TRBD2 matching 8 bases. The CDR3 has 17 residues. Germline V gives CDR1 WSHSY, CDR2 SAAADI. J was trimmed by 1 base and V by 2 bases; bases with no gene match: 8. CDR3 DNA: TGCGCCAGCAGTGAGGGACTAGCCCCTATAGGCACAGATACGCAGTATTTT. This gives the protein CASSEGLAPIGTDTQYF.

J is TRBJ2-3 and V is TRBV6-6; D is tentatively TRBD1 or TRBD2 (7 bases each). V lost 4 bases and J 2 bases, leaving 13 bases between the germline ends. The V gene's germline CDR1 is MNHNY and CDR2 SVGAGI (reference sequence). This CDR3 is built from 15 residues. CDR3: CASSLQGRDTDTQYF. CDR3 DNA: TGTGCCAGCAGTTTACAGGGGAGGGACACAGATACGCAGTATTTT.

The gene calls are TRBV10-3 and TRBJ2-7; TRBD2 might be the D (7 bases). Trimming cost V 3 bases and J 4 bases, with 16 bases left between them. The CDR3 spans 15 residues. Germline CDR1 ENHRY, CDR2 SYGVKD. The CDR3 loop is CAISDGGGPGYEQYF. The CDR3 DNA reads TGTGCCATCAGTGATGGGGGGGGCCCTGGATACGAGCAGTACTTC.

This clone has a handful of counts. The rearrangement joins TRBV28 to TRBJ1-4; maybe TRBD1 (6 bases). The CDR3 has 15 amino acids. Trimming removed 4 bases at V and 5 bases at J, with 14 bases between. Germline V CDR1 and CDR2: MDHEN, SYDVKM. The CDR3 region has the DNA TGTGCCAGCAGTTCCATCAGGGGAAAGAATGAAAAACTGTTTTTT. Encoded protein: CASSSIRGKNEKLFF.

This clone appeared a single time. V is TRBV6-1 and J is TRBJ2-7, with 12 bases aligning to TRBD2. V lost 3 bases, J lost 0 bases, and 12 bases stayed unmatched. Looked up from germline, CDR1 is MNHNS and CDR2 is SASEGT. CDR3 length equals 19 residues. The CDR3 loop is CASSEDTRTSGASSYEQYF. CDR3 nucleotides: TGTGCCAGCAGTGAGGACACTAGGACTAGCGGGGCCTCCTCCTACGAGCAGTACTTC.

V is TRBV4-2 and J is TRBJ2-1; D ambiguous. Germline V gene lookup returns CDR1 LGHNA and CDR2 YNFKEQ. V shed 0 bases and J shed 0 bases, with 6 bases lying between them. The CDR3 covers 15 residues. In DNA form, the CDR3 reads TGTGCCAGCAGCCAAGATCAGAGCTCCTACAATGAGCAGTTCTTC. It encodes CASSQDQSSYNEQFF.

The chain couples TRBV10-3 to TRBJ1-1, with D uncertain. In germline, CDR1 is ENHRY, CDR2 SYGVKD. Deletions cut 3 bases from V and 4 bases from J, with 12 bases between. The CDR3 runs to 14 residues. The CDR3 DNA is TGTGCCATCAGTGAAGACCCCCGAGGCACTGAAGCTTTCTTT. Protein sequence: CAISEDPRGTEAFF.

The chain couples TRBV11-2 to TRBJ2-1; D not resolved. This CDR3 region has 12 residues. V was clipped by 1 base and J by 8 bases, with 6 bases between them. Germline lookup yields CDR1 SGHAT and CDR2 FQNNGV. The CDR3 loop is CASSLGWYEQFF. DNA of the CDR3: TGTGCCAGCAGCTTAGGCTGGTATGAGCAGTTCTTC.

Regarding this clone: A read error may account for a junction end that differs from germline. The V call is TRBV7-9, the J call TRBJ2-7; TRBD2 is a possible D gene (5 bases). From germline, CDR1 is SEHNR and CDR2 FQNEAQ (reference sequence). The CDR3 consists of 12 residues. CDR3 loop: CAGSLTGYEQYF. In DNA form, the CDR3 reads TGTGCCGGCAGCTTAACGGGATACGAGCAGTACTTC. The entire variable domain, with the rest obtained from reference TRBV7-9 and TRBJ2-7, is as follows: DTGVSQNPRHKITKRGQNVTFRCDPISEHNRLYWYRQTLGQGPEFLTYFQNEAQLEKSRLLSDRFSAERPKGSFSTLEIQRTEQGDSAMYLCAGSLTGYEQYFGPGTRLTVT.

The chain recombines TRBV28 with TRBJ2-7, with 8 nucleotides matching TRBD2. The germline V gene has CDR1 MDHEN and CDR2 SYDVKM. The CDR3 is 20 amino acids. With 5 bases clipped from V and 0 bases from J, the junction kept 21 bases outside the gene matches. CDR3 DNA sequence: TGTGCCAGCAGTCCCTATGGCCCTTCAACCGGCGGGAGGAGCTCCTACGAGCAGTACTTC. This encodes CASSPYGPSTGGRSSYEQYF.

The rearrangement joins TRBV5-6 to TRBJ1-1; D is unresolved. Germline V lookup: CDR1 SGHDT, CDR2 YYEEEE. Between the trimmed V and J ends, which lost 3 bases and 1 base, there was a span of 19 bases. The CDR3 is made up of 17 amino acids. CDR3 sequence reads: CASSWTPNPSPNTEAFF. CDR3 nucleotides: TGTGCCAGCAGCTGGACTCCAAATCCAAGTCCGAACACTGAAGCTTTCTTT. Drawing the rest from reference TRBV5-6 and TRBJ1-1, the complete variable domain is DAGVTQSPTHLIKTRGQQVTLRCSPKSGHDTVSWYQQALGQGPQFIFQYYEEEERQRGNFPDRFSGHQFPNYSSELNVNALLLGDSALYLCASSWTPNPSPNTEAFFGQGTRLTVV.

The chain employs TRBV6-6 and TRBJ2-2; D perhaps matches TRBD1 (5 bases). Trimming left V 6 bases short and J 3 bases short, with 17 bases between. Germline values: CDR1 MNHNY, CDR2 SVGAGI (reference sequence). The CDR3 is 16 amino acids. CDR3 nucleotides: TGTGCCAGCAGCCCCCATAAGGGGAAGGACACCGGGGAGCTGTTTTTT. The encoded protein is CASSPHKGKDTGELFF.

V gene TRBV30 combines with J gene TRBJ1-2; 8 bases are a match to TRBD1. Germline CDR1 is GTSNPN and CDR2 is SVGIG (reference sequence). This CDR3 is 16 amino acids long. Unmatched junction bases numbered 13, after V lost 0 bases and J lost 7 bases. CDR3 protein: CAWSVLGQGGVVGYTF. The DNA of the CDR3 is TGTGCCTGGAGTGTACTCGGACAGGGAGGAGTAGTTGGCTACACCTTC. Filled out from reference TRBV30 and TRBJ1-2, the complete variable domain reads SQTIHQWPATLVQPVGSPLSLECTVEGTSNPNLYWYRQAAGRGLQLLFYSVGIGQISSEVPQNLSASRPQDRQFILSSKKLLLSDSGFYLCAWSVLGQGGVVGYTFGSGTRLTVV.

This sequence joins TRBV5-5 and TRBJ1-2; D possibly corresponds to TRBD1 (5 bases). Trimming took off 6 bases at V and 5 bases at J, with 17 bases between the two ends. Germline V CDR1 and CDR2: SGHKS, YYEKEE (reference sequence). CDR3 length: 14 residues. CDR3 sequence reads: CASTLATGGYGYTF. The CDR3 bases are TGTGCCAGCACCCTGGCCACAGGCGGGTATGGCTACACCTTC.

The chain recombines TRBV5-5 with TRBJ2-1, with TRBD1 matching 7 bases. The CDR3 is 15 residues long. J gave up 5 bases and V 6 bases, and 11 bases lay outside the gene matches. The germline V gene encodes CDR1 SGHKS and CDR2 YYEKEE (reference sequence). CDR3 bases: TGTGCCAGCATCCCCAGACAGGGCCGGAACAATGAGCAGTTCTTC. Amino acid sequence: CASIPRQGRNNEQFF. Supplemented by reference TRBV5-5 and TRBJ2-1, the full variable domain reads DAGVTQSPTHLIKTRGQQVTLRCSPISGHKSVSWYQQVLGQGPQFIFQYYEKEERGRGNFPDRFSARQFPNYSSELNVNALLLGDSALYLCASIPRQGRNNEQFFGPGTRLTVL.

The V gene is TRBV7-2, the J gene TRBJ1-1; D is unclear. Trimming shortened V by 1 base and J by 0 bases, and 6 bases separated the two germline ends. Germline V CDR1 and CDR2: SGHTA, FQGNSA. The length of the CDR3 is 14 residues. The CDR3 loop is CASSLGRLNTEAFF. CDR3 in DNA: TGTGCCAGCAGCTTAGGGAGACTGAACACTGAAGCTTTCTTT.

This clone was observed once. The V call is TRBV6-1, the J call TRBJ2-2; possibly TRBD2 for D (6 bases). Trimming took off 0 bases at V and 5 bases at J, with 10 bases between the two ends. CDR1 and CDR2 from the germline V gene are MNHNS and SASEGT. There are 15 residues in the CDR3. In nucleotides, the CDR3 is TGTGCCAGCAGTGAAGCCGGGGCGGGGACCGGGGAGCTGTTTTTT. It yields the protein CASSEAGAGTGELFF.

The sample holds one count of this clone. The CDR3 protein is CASSESDRVPHGYTF. CDR3 in DNA: TGCGCCAGCAGTGAGTCAGACAGGGTTCCTCATGGCTACACCTTC. The chain carries TRBV10-2 and TRBJ1-2, with 7 nucleotides matching TRBD1. Germline loops: CDR1 WSHSY, CDR2 SAAADI. This CDR3 comprises 15 residues. Trimming cost V 0 bases and J 6 bases; bases outside gene matches: 7.